The clone carrying this T cell receptor (beta chain) has at least ten counts. RNA transcripts gave rise to amplified TCR beta CDR3 regions. Using the HTBI primer set, a first-round RT-PCR was run on the TCR CDR3. TCRdb re-called the multiplex PCR reads through MiXCR, storing one row per CDR3 protein. The table records about 350,000 distinct CDR3 sequences, more than 11% of them present only once. The data originate from a study of T cells in Graves' hyperthyroidism and ophthalmopathy. Germline CDR1 SGHAT, CDR2 FQNNGV. V was cut by 5 bases and J by 10 bases, with 14 bases left in between. This CDR3 has 12 amino acids.

Specimen: blood. The sequence was collected from a woman aged 25 to 39 with Graves' hyperthyroidism. The chain combines TRBV11-2 with TRBJ1-1; a weak D match, TRBD1 (6 bases). The CDR3, as DNA: TGTGCCAGCAGCCGAAACAGGGACGGAGCTTTCTTT. It translates to CASSRNRDGAFF.